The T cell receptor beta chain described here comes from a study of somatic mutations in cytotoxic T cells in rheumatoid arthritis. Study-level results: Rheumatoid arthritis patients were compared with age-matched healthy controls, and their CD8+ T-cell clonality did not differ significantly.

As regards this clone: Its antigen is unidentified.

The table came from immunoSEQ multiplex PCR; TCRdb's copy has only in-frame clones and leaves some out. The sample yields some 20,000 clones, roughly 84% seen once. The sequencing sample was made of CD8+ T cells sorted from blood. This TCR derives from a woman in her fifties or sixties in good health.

This chain's CDR3 is CASRIGRWGEQYF. DNA of the CDR3: TGTGCCAGCAGAATCGGACGATGGGGCGAGCAGTACTTC. The chain combines TRBV6-5 with TRBJ2-7; D is undetermined. The CDR3 is 13 amino acids. Germline V lookup: CDR1 MNHEY, CDR2 SVGAGI. Trimming pared 6 bases from V and 6 bases from J, leaving 15 bases between.